This TCR beta chain stems from a study of regulatory dendritic cells for organ transplantation. Regarding the study as a whole: Considerable individual heterogeneity was seen in alloreactive memory CD8+ T cells.

Sequencing was performed with immunoSEQ multiplex PCR; in TCRdb, only in-frame clones are kept and a portion is missing. Here the sample spans around 3,600 clones, 45% to 75% being singletons. This CDR3 region has 14 residues. The trim removed 4 bases at V and 5 bases at J, leaving 5 bases unmatched. Looked up from germline, CDR1 is SGHKS and CDR2 is YYEKEE (reference sequence). Sorted subsets were CFSE-labeled and cultured four to five days with allogeneic dendritic cells. In this sample, this clone is medium-sized. The antigen is not known. Sample: memory CD8+ T cells from blood cultured with dendritic cells. Subset: CD45RO+ memory T cells. The clonotype was recovered from a human donor in good health. The chain recombines TRBV5-5 with TRBJ1-4, with 7 bases that match TRBD1. As DNA, the CDR3 is TGTGCCAGCAGCAGGGACAGCCTGAATGAAAAACTGTTTTTT. Its protein product is CASSRDSLNEKLFF.